This T cell receptor (beta chain) originates from a study of radiotherapy plus CTLA-4 blockade in lung cancer. This table comes from immunoSEQ multiplex PCR, and its TCRdb copy is limited to in-frame clones, with some not included. Here the sample spans tens of thousands of clones, roughly 86% being singletons. This clone was picked up a small number of times. What it binds is unknown. Findings and limits, study-wide: Subsequent to radiotherapy plus ipilimumab, tumor-derived TCR clones underwent expansion in blood.

This TCR came from a human donor with non-small cell lung cancer that progressed on radiotherapy plus ipilimumab. Sequences were derived from peripheral blood, sampled from a patient treated with radiotherapy plus ipilimumab.

The CDR3 region is CASSWGNEQYF. CDR3 nucleotide sequence: TGTGCCAGTAGTTGGGGGAATGAGCAGTACTTC. The chain uses TRBV19 and TRBJ2-7; tentatively, D is TRBD1 or TRBD2 (5 bases each). The CDR3 spans 11 residues. Between the trimmed V and J ends, which lost 5 bases and 7 bases, there was a span of 9 bases. Germline loops: CDR1 LNHDA, CDR2 SQIVND (reference sequence).